This TCR beta chain comes out of a study of cytomegalovirus exposure and HLA in healthy donors. Study results and caveats: The investigators catalogued some 150 TCR beta chains as cytomegalovirus-associated. Reported performance of the classifier showed diagnosis of cytomegalovirus status with high specificity and sensitivity.

On this clone: The antigen is not known.

This CDR3 is 15 amino acids long. Trimming cost V 6 bases and J 3 bases, with 17 bases left between them. Germline V gene sequence: CDR1 MDHEN, CDR2 SYDVKM. Libraries were prepared by immunoSEQ multiplex PCR; TCRdb keeps only in-frame clonotypes and omits some of them. The table includes approximately 280,000 clones, more than 75% detected once. The chain carries TRBV28 and TRBJ1-2; D uncertain. This receptor was identified in a woman under 30 in good health and CMV-seronegative. Sequencing input: PBMCs. The CDR3: CASRRGRTSYYGYTF. The CDR3 bases are TGTGCCAGCAGACGCGGACGGACTTCTTACTATGGCTACACCTTC.